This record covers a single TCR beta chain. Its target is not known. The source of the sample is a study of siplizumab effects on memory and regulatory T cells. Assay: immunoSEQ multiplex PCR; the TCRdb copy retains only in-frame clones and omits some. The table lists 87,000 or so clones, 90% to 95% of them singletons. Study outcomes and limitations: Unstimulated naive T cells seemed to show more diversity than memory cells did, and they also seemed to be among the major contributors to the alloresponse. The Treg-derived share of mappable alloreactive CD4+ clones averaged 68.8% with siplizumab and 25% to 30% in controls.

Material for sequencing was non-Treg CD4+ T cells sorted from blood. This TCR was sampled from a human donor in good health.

The CDR3 coding sequence is TGTGCCATCAGGACAGGGGAGCCCGGAAACACCATATATTTT. Its protein is CAIRTGEPGNTIYF. The chain employs TRBV10-3 and TRBJ1-3, with TRBD1 matching 8 bases. CDR1 ENHRY and CDR2 SYGVKD come from the germline V gene. The CDR3 sequence is 14 residues long. Unmatched junction bases numbered 5, after V lost 6 bases and J lost 4 bases.